Each of the 22 T cell receptor beta chains below was sequenced from the same sample in a study of a mutant IDH1 vaccine in newly diagnosed glioma. The time point denotes: week 35, safety follow-up. Vaccinated patients received 300 ug of mutant IDH1 20-mer peptide per dose, with topical imiquimod. Clones were read by immunoSEQ multiplex PCR, and TCRdb kept only the in-frame ones, dropping some. In the table there are around 41,000 clones, 85% to 90% of which are singletons. No antigen has been assigned to these receptors. The sequenced sample was PBMCs, obtained from a glioma patient whose treatment included an IDH1 peptide vaccine. The receptors were gathered from a man aged 40-50 years with glioma.

In this sample, this clone turned up once. The V gene is TRBV18, the J gene TRBJ1-1; D ambiguous. V was pared by 3 bases and J by 5 bases, with 7 bases between. Germline-derived CDR1 and CDR2 are KGHSH and LQKENI. CDR3 length equals 12 residues. The CDR3 is CASSPAGTEAFF. CDR3 bases: TGTGCCAGCTCACCCGCGGGGACTGAAGCTTTCTTT.

The rearrangement links TRBV19 to TRBJ1-2; 7 bases are a match to TRBD1. CDR3 length: 15 amino acids. The V gene's germline CDR1 is LNHDA and CDR2 SQIVND (reference sequence). V shed 5 bases and J 6 bases; nucleotides not matched to a gene: 12. CDR3 in amino acids: CASSETGPGRDGYTF. CDR3 coding DNA: TGTGCCAGTAGTGAGACAGGGCCGGGCCGAGATGGCTACACCTTC.

This clone came up a few times. The V and J genes are TRBV6-1 and TRBJ2-3; D may be TRBD1 (6 bases). Per germline, CDR1 MNHNS and CDR2 SASEGT. Trimming pared 8 bases from V and 2 bases from J, leaving 17 bases between. This CDR3 spans 15 amino acids. The CDR3 nucleotides are TGTGCCAGCGGATCAGCAGGGGCGTTCACAGATACGCAGTATTTT. Translating it yields CASGSAGAFTDTQYF.

This chain uses TRBV30 with TRBJ1-3, with unresolved D. V was clipped by 1 base and J by 2 bases, with 12 bases between them. The CDR3 covers 15 residues. The germline CDR1 and CDR2 sequences are GTSNPN and SVGIG (reference sequence). CDR3 DNA: TGTGCCTGGAGTGGGTTAGCACCGACTGGAAACACCATATATTTT. Its translation: CAWSGLAPTGNTIYF.

The chain uses TRBV5-1 and TRBJ2-7; 9 nucleotides line up with TRBD1. This CDR3 is built from 14 residues. V shed 0 bases, J shed 9 bases, and the junction held 7 bases outside the gene matches. The germline V gene has CDR1 SGHRS and CDR2 YFSETQ. The CDR3 DNA follows: TGCGCCAGCAGCTTGGGAGAGACAGGGGGAAGGCAGTACTTC. It translates to CASSLGETGGRQYF.

The chain is built from TRBV2 and TRBJ1-2; 8 nucleotides align to TRBD1. J was trimmed by 2 bases and V by 2 bases; bases with no gene match: 4. The CDR3 contains 15 residues. Germline V gives CDR1 SNHLY, CDR2 FYNNEI. The CDR3 here is CASSELGQANYGYTF. Written as DNA, the CDR3 is TGTGCCAGCAGTGAATTGGGACAGGCCAACTATGGCTACACCTTC.

The CDR3 DNA reads TGTGCCAGCAACTATAACACTGAAGCTTTCTTT. Protein product: CASNYNTEAFF. This chain uses TRBV28 with TRBJ1-1; no clear D. Germline V lookup: CDR1 MDHEN, CDR2 SYDVKM. This CDR3 spans 11 amino acids. V gave up 7 bases and J gave up 2 bases, with 5 bases separating them. Looking up the rest from reference TRBV28 and TRBJ1-1 gives the full variable domain: DVKVTQSSRYLVKRTGEKVFLECVQDMDHENMFWYRQDPGLGLRLIYFSYDVKMKEKGDIPEGYSVSREKKERFSLILESASTNQTSMYLCASNYNTEAFFGQGTRLTVV.

The J gene is TRBJ2-2, the V gene TRBV2, with D tentatively TRBD1 (5 bases). Trimming pared 2 bases from V and 4 bases from J, leaving 11 bases between. The CDR3 length is 15 residues. CDR1 is SNHLY and CDR2 is FYNNEI in the germline V gene. The CDR3 sequence is CASSERSRGTGELFF. In DNA, the CDR3 is TGTGCCAGCAGTGAACGGAGTAGGGGCACCGGGGAGCTGTTTTTT.

J is TRBJ2-3 and V is TRBV27; 12 positions match TRBD1. The germline V gene encodes CDR1 MNHEY and CDR2 SMNVEV (reference sequence). This CDR3 is 19 amino acids long. V was pared by 2 bases and J by 1 base, with 10 bases of the junction left unmatched. CDR3 nucleotide sequence: TGTGCCAGCAGTTTAGCCGGGACAGGGGGCTATAGCGGCACAGATACGCAGTATTTT. Amino acid sequence: CASSLAGTGGYSGTDTQYF.

The chain links TRBV11-2 to TRBJ2-1; 16 positions match TRBD2. Germline trimming cut 4 bases from V and 6 bases from J; bases unmatched to any gene: 12. The CDR3 extends over 19 amino acids. Germline CDR1 SGHAT, CDR2 FQNNGV. CDR3 loop: CASSSVPGLAGGWINEQFF. The DNA of the CDR3 is TGTGCCAGCAGCTCCGTCCCGGGACTAGCGGGGGGGTGGATCAATGAGCAGTTCTTC.

There are a few counts of this clone. CDR3 sequence: CASSQGFRTPLHF. CDR3 nucleotide sequence: TGTGCCAGCAGCCAAGGTTTCCGGACACCCCTCCACTTT. The V call is TRBV14, the J call TRBJ1-6; D remains unclear. Germline CDR1 reads SGHDN; CDR2 reads FVKESK. The CDR3 has 13 amino acids. V was cut by 1 base and J by 11 bases, with 9 bases left in between. The variable domain in full, with the rest retrieved from reference TRBV14 and TRBJ1-6, is EAGVTQFPSHSVIEKGQTVTLRCDPISGHDNLYWYRRVMGKEIKFLLHFVKESKQDESGMPNNRFLAERTGGTYSTLKVQPAELEDSGVYFCASSQGFRTPLHFGNGTRLTVT.

The chain uses TRBV6-4 and TRBJ2-2; no reliable D call. Trimming stripped 2 bases from V and 2 bases from J, with 9 bases between. CDR1 and CDR2 from the germline V gene are MRHNA and SNTAGT. The CDR3 length is 15 residues. CDR3 residues: CASSDPAFNTGELFF. The CDR3 region has the DNA TGTGCCAGCAGTGACCCAGCATTTAACACCGGGGAGCTGTTTTTT.

The V and J genes are TRBV27 and TRBJ2-7; D not resolved. The CDR3 totals 15 residues. The V and J ends lost 6 bases and 7 bases respectively, with 22 bases between them. CDR1 is MNHEY and CDR2 is SMNVEV in the germline V gene (reference sequence). CDR3 sequence: CASSHLRAPVGEQYF. The CDR3 coding sequence is TGTGCCAGCAGCCACCTCCGGGCACCGGTCGGTGAGCAGTACTTC.

J is TRBJ1-2 and V is TRBV6-1; D unresolved. The V end was cut by 2 bases, the J end by 4 bases, with 20 bases between. This CDR3 comprises 17 residues. Germline V gene sequence: CDR1 MNHNS, CDR2 SASEGT. The CDR3, as DNA: TGTGCCAGCAGTGAATCGGAAGGGTCCCTTTCCCTCTATGGCTACACCTTC. This translates into CASSESEGSLSLYGYTF.

CDR3 DNA sequence: TGTGCTAGTGGTTTACTAGCGGGGGCTCAAGAGACCCAGTACTTC. Its protein product is CASGLLAGAQETQYF. The genes are TRBV12-5 and TRBJ2-5; 11 bases line up with TRBD2. Trimming cost V 3 bases and J 2 bases; bases outside gene matches: 2. Germline loops: CDR1 LGHNT, CDR2 FRNRAP. The CDR3 consists of 15 residues. Filled out from reference TRBV12-5 and TRBJ2-5, the complete variable domain reads DARVTQTPRHKVTEMGQEVTMRCQPILGHNTVFWYRQTMMQGLELLAYFRNRAPLDDSGMPKDRFSAEMPDATLATLKIQPSEPRDSAVYFCASGLLAGAQETQYFGPGTRLLVL.

This chain connects TRBV11-2 to TRBJ1-2; possibly TRBD1 for D (5 bases). The germline V gene has CDR1 SGHAT and CDR2 FQNNGV. The CDR3 totals 13 residues. Trimming cost V 0 bases and J 8 bases, with 10 bases left between them. Here the CDR3 DNA reads TGTGCCAGCAGCTTAGATCGGGGGGACGGCTACACCTTC. As protein: CASSLDRGDGYTF.

This clone was found a few times. V is TRBV6-4 and J is TRBJ2-3, with TRBD2 matching over 14 bases. The CDR3 is 15 residues long. Germline CDR1 is MRHNA and CDR2 is SNTAGT. Trimming removed 5 bases from V and 7 bases from J; junction bases left unmatched: 5. In DNA, the CDR3 is TGTGCCAGCAGTCCGACTAGCGGGAGGGAACATACGCAGTATTTT. Residues: CASSPTSGREHTQYF.

The chain links TRBV28 to TRBJ2-3, with D possibly being TRBD1 or TRBD2 (5 bases each). Germline CDR1 MDHEN, CDR2 SYDVKM. The CDR3 runs 15 residues. V was clipped by 6 bases and J by 7 bases, with 20 bases between them. The CDR3 region has the DNA TGTGCCAGCAGGACGGGGACGGGAAAGAGATATACGCAGTATTTT. This encodes CASRTGTGKRYTQYF.

The V call is TRBV5-4, the J call TRBJ2-2, with D perhaps TRBD1 or TRBD2 (5 bases each). V lost 3 bases and J 4 bases, leaving 16 bases between the germline ends. The CDR3 spans 16 residues. Germline V gene lookup returns CDR1 SGHNT and CDR2 YYREEE (reference sequence). The CDR3 is CASSSHDRGPTGELFF. The CDR3 DNA follows: TGTGCCAGCAGCTCGCACGACCGGGGCCCCACCGGGGAGCTGTTTTTT.

This clone was seen once. V usage is TRBV18 and J usage is TRBJ1-1; unclear D gene. Trimming cost V 5 bases and J 0 bases, with 7 bases left between them. CDR1 and CDR2 from the germline V gene are KGHSH and LQKENI. The CDR3 totals 13 residues. The CDR3, as DNA: TGTGCCAGCTCAACTCAGTTGAACACTGAAGCTTTCTTT. Its protein product is CASSTQLNTEAFF.

The chain couples TRBV18 to TRBJ2-3; D is unclear. CDR3 length: 14 residues. V dropped 6 bases and J dropped 4 bases, with 14 bases sitting between them. CDR1 KGHSH and CDR2 LQKENI come from the germline V gene. The CDR3 sequence: CASSPKASADTQYF. Written as DNA, the CDR3 is TGTGCCAGCTCCCCCAAGGCATCAGCAGATACGCAGTATTTT.

This clone has only a few counts. The chain links TRBV6-4 to TRBJ1-6, with D perhaps matching TRBD1 (5 bases). This CDR3 contains 14 residues. The germline gives CDR1 MRHNA, CDR2 SNTAGT. V shed 5 bases and J shed 5 bases, with 10 bases lying between them. The CDR3 nucleotides are TGTGCCAGCAGTACAGGCGTCGATAATTCACCCCTCCACTTT. Encoded protein: CASSTGVDNSPLHF.